This T cell receptor beta chain stems from a study of CD8+CD57+ T cells in acquired aplastic anemia. Genomic DNA was employed as the template in profiling TCR beta VDJ and CDR3. TCRdb redid the calling of the reads with MiXCR, one entry per CDR3 protein. The sample has 130,000 or so distinct CDR3 sequences; almost 40% are singletons. As to this clonotype: Its target is not known.

Trimming removed 5 bases at V and 8 bases at J, with 7 bases between. This CDR3 spans 11 amino acids. In germline, CDR1 is SGHVS, CDR2 FQNEAQ. General study points: About 28 sequences, all CD8+ CDR3, were shared between patients and controls. Between the patient and control groups, CD8+ Simpson's diversity did not differ significantly.

Those patients picked for sequencing had displayed CD8+CD57+ cell expansion on flow cytometry. Every patient presented with severe acquired aplastic anemia. This rearrangement joins TRBV7-8 to TRBJ2-1; the D is unclear. This sequence was found in a human donor with aplastic anemia. Sequencing was performed on sorted CD4+, CD8+, or CD8+CD57+ T cells (not recorded which) from PBMCs. The CDR3 sequence: CASSPQYEQFF. The DNA for the CDR3 is TGTGCCAGCAGCCCTCAGTATGAGCAGTTCTTC.